Below are 5 T cell receptor beta chains sequenced from a single sample in a study of a mutant IDH1 vaccine in newly diagnosed glioma. Sequencing used immunoSEQ multiplex PCR; TCRdb keeps in-frame clones, though not all of them. Counted here are 35,000 to 50,000 clones, approximately 90% occurring once; the ten biggest clones make up roughly 4%. Time point in this sample: week 23, last vaccination. Every single dose of the vaccine, 300 ug of mutant IDH1 20-mer peptide, came with topical imiquimod. For these receptors, no antigen is known. The sample here was PBMCs, taken from a glioma patient whose treatment included an IDH1 peptide vaccine. These receptors came from a man aged 50 to 59 with glioma.

This clone showed up just once. This chain uses TRBV4-1 with TRBJ2-5; D is perhaps TRBD1 (6 bases). The CDR3 is 14 amino acids. V was pared by 4 bases and J by 3 bases, with 12 bases between. Germline CDR1 reads MGHRA; CDR2 reads YSYEKL. DNA for the CDR3: TGCGCCAGCAGCCCCGGGACACGTAAAGAGACCCAGTACTTC. Translated: CASSPGTRKETQYF.

The gene calls are TRBV14 and TRBJ1-1; D remains unclear. V was cut by 2 bases and J by 10 bases, with 14 bases left in between. This CDR3 has 13 amino acids. Germline lookup yields CDR1 SGHDN and CDR2 FVKESK. Here the CDR3 reads CASSQFTGRAAFF. CDR3 in DNA: TGTGCCAGCAGCCAATTTACTGGGCGGGCAGCTTTCTTT.

The table lists this clone with a count of one. CDR3 amino acids: CASSLGTATNTGELFF. In nucleotides, the CDR3 is TGCGCCAGCAGCTTGGGGACAGCTACGAACACCGGGGAGCTGTTTTTT. The chain recombines TRBV5-1 with TRBJ2-2; D is perhaps TRBD1 (6 bases). The CDR3 is 16 amino acids. Looked up from germline, CDR1 is SGHRS and CDR2 is YFSETQ. V lost 0 bases and J 0 bases, leaving 9 bases between the germline ends. Filled out from reference TRBV5-1 and TRBJ2-2, the complete variable domain reads KAGVTQTPRYLIKTRGQQVTLSCSPISGHRSVSWYQQTPGQGLQFLFEYFSETQRNKGNFPGRFSGRQFSNSRSEMNVSTLELGDSALYLCASSLGTATNTGELFFGEGSRLTVL.

The V and J genes are TRBV28 and TRBJ2-2; maybe TRBD2 (5 bases). Germline-derived CDR1 and CDR2 are MDHEN and SYDVKM. This CDR3 contains 14 residues. Trimming left V 2 bases short and J 1 base short, with 5 bases between. For the CDR3, the DNA is TGTGCCAGCAGTTTAGCGGGGAACACCGGGGAGCTGTTTTTT. Translating it yields CASSLAGNTGELFF.

The chain uses TRBV4-1 and TRBJ2-7, with D tentatively TRBD1 (9 bases). The V end was cut by 0 bases, the J end by 5 bases, with 17 bases between. This CDR3 is 16 amino acids long. In germline, CDR1 is MGHRA, CDR2 YSYEKL. In nucleotides, the CDR3 is TGCGCCAGCAGCCAAGATCGGGGGGGGGACAGGGACGAGCAGTACTTC. Translating it yields CASSQDRGGDRDEQYF.